Listed here is a single T cell receptor (beta chain). Trimming removed 4 bases from V and 7 bases from J; junction bases left unmatched: 14. CDR3 size: 16 residues. Per the germline V gene, CDR1 is MNHEY and CDR2 is SVGAGI. Seattle enrolled patients during active infection and tracked them longitudinally. Source study methods: Cell counts per sample came from amplifying reference gene primers. Assay used: immunoSEQ multiplex PCR; TCRdb lists only in-frame clones, some missing. The DNA was the basis for D and trimming; V, J and clone size are from that table. The sample lists around 140,000 clones, roughly 84% occurring once. This sample is drawn from a study of blood T cell repertoires in COVID-19. Study in general: The origin of the acute and convalescent COVID-19 samples was the United States, Italy and Spain. PBMCs, B-cell-depleted T cells, or T cells provided the cDNA or gDNA that made up the material.

This clonotype was sampled from a man aged 25 to 40 with COVID-19, enrolled during active disease. The sequenced material came from peripheral blood. The gene calls are TRBV6-5 and TRBJ1-2; 8 positions agree with TRBD1. The CDR3 region is CASSSIPGQVAIGYTF. For the CDR3, the DNA is TGTGCCAGCAGTTCTATCCCGGGACAGGTCGCCATTGGCTACACCTTC.